A single sample gave rise to the 13 T cell receptor beta chains below, sequenced in a study of cytotoxic CD8 clonotypes in ibrutinib-treated CLL. Clones were sequenced by immunoSEQ multiplex PCR, and TCRdb holds only the in-frame ones, with some missing. The sample has 250,000 to 350,000 clones; 65% to 85% are singletons. The sequencing here drew on PBMCs, taken at disease progression, from a patient treated with ibrutinib. The origin of the receptors is a human donor with chronic lymphocytic leukemia.

The V call is TRBV7-6, the J call TRBJ2-7; the D gene is possibly TRBD2 (7 bases). Germline loops: CDR1 SGHVS, CDR2 FNYEAQ. V lost 1 base and J 4 bases, leaving 14 bases between the germline ends. This CDR3 is 15 amino acids long. The DNA for the CDR3 is TGTGCCAGCAGCTTAGAGGGGGGGCTCGCGTACGAGCAGTACTTC. As protein: CASSLEGGLAYEQYF. Combining the CDR3 with reference TRBV7-6 and TRBJ2-7 gives the whole variable domain GAGVSQSPRYKVTKRGQDVALRCDPISGHVSLYWYRQALGQGPEFLTYFNYEAQQDKSGLPNDRFSAERPEGSISTLTIQRTEQRDSAMYRCASSLEGGLAYEQYFGPGTRLTVT.

This chain joins TRBV10-3 and TRBJ2-5; D is uncertain. V was shortened by 0 bases and J by 1 base, with 9 bases between the two germline ends. Germline CDR1 reads ENHRY; CDR2 reads SYGVKD. The CDR3 has 15 amino acids. CDR3: CAISESLVGQETQYF. The CDR3 DNA reads as TGTGCCATCAGTGAGTCGCTGGTAGGCCAAGAGACCCAGTACTTC.

This clone has only one observation. This chain uses TRBV4-1 with TRBJ2-5; TRBD2 might be the D (5 bases). V was trimmed by 2 bases and J by 5 bases, leaving 12 bases between them. Germline lookup yields CDR1 MGHRA and CDR2 YSYEKL. The length of the CDR3 is 14 residues. CDR3 nucleotides: TGCGCCAGCAGCCAAATCGCAGCGGTTGAGACCCAGTACTTC. Translated, it gives CASSQIAAVETQYF.

This chain joins TRBV27 and TRBJ1-6; D ambiguous. The V gene lost 6 bases and the J gene lost 7 bases, with 10 bases spanning the gap. This CDR3 region has 13 residues. Germline lookup yields CDR1 MNHEY and CDR2 SMNVEV (reference sequence). CDR3 sequence reads: CASSLTLNSPLHF. The CDR3 region has the DNA TGTGCCAGCAGCCTAACCCTCAATTCACCCCTCCACTTT.

The V and J genes are TRBV29-1 and TRBJ1-2, with D uncertain. The CDR3 totals 12 residues. Germline V gives CDR1 SQVTM, CDR2 ANQGSEA. V shed 3 bases and J shed 1 base, with 6 bases lying between them. CDR3 nucleotide sequence: TGCAGCGTTGACGAGGTTAACTATGGCTACACCTTC. Translating gives CSVDEVNYGYTF.

This clone was observed a few times. The V gene is TRBV25-1, the J gene TRBJ1-2; 10 bases line up with TRBD1. The CDR3 covers 16 residues. Germline V lookup: CDR1 MGHDK, CDR2 SYGVNS. V trimming: 1 base; J trimming: 6 bases; junction bases outside the gene matches: 8. CDR3 loop: CASSELRQGALDGYTF. The DNA of the CDR3 is TGTGCCAGCAGTGAATTAAGACAGGGGGCGTTGGATGGCTACACCTTC.

The chain is built from TRBV5-8 and TRBJ2-7; unclear D gene. Between the trimmed V and J ends, which lost 2 bases and 0 bases, there was a span of 12 bases. CDR1 SGHTS and CDR2 YDEGEE come from the germline V gene. This CDR3 contains 15 residues. Here the CDR3 DNA reads TGTGCCAGCAGCTTAGCCCCTTCGCGCTCCTACGAGCAGTACTTC. This gives the protein CASSLAPSRSYEQYF.

This sequence joins TRBV5-1 and TRBJ2-5; 8 positions agree with TRBD2. Looked up from germline, CDR1 is SGHRS and CDR2 is YFSETQ. J was trimmed by 5 bases and V by 4 bases; bases with no gene match: 13. The CDR3 extends over 16 amino acids. The CDR3 spells CASSLVLFRGGETQYF. The CDR3 DNA is TGCGCCAGCAGCCTAGTGTTGTTCCGCGGGGGGGAGACCCAGTACTTC.

V gene TRBV19 combines with J gene TRBJ2-1; 13 bases line up with TRBD2. The CDR3 is 16 amino acids. Trimming took 2 bases from V and 8 from J; bases not matched to a gene: 6. CDR1 LNHDA and CDR2 SQIVND come from the germline V gene (reference sequence). CDR3 nucleotides: TGTGCCAGTAGTATAAGGGGACTAGCGGGATTTGATGAGCAGTTCTTC. This codes for CASSIRGLAGFDEQFF. The variable domain in full, with the rest retrieved from reference TRBV19 and TRBJ2-1, is DGGITQSPKYLFRKEGQNVTLSCEQNLNHDAMYWYRQDPGQGLRLIYYSQIVNDFQKGDIAEGYSVSREKKESFPLTVTSAQKNPTAFYLCASSIRGLAGFDEQFFGPGTRLTVL.

Concerning this clone itself: Other DNA sequences in the sample encode the same CDR3. V and J are TRBV6-1 and TRBJ1-2; weak D call: TRBD1 (5 bases). The CDR3 has 13 amino acids. CDR1 and CDR2 from the germline V gene are MNHNS and SASEGT. V dropped 6 bases and J dropped 5 bases, with 13 bases sitting between them. Written as DNA, the CDR3 is TGTGCCAGCAGCGAGAGGGGCGGGTATGGCTACACCTTC. As protein: CASSERGGYGYTF.

The chain has TRBV25-1 and TRBJ1-4; no clear D gene. This CDR3 comprises 15 residues. The V gene lost 2 bases and the J gene lost 8 bases, with 15 bases spanning the gap. The germline gives CDR1 MGHDK, CDR2 SYGVNS. The CDR3 nucleotides read TGTGCCAGCAGTGAAAGTGCCCGAAGGAGCGAAAAACTGTTTTTT. This sequence encodes CASSESARRSEKLFF.

The chain uses TRBV29-1 and TRBJ2-7, with D unresolved. Germline-derived CDR1 and CDR2 are SQVTM and ANQGSEA. V lost 1 base to trimming and J lost 0 bases, with 10 bases between them. The CDR3 runs to 14 residues. The CDR3 loop reads CSVEVPWSSYEQYF. CDR3 sequence (DNA): TGCAGCGTTGAAGTCCCGTGGAGCTCCTACGAGCAGTACTTC.

The CDR3 region has the DNA TGTGCCACCAGCAGAGCGGGGAAGTCCTACGAGCAGTACTTC. It encodes CATSRAGKSYEQYF. This rearrangement joins TRBV15 to TRBJ2-7; maybe TRBD2 (5 bases). Per the germline V gene, CDR1 is LNHNV and CDR2 is YYDKDF (reference sequence). This CDR3 comprises 14 residues. V was cut by 1 base and J by 1 base, with 8 bases left in between.